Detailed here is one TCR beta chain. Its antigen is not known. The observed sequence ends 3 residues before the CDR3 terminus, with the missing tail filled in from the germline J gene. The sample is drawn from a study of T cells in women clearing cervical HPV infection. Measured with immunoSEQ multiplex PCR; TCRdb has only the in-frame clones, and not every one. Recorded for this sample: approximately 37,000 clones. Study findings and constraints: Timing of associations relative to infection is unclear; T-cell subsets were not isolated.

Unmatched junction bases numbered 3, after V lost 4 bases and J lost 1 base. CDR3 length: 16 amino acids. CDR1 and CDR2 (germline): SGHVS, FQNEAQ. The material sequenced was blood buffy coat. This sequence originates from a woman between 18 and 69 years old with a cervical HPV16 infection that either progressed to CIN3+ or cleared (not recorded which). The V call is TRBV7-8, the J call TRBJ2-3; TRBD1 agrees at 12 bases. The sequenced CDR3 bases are TGTGCCAGCAGCTCCGGGGACAGGGGGCGCACAGATACG. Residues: CASSSGDRGRTDT. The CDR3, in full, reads CASSSGDRGRTDTQYF.